This TCR beta chain emerged from a study of regulatory dendritic cells for organ transplantation. The CDR3 is 13 residues long. Germline V gene lookup returns CDR1 SGHNT and CDR2 YYREEE (reference sequence). Trimming removed 1 base at V and 4 bases at J, with 7 bases between. Comments on this clone: The antigen is not known.

Sorted T cells were CFSE-labeled and cultured approximately five days with allogeneic regulatory or mature dendritic cells at 1:10. Sequencing used immunoSEQ multiplex PCR; TCRdb keeps in-frame clones, though not all of them. The sample carries 15,000 to 20,000 clones, less than 80% recorded once. The TCR comes from a human donor in good health. This rearrangement joins TRBV5-4 to TRBJ2-3; unclear D gene. The material sequenced was memory CD4+ T cells from blood cultured with regulatory dendritic cells. Subset denoted: CD45RO+ memory T cells. The CDR3 DNA reads TGTGCCAGCAGCTTGCCCGAACCAGATACGCAGTATTTT. Protein sequence: CASSLPEPDTQYF.